The clone carrying this T cell receptor (beta chain) was picked up a small number of times. The data belong to a study of human T cells and chemical hapten exposure. Overall study: The patients, most of them female, presented with alopecia areata, totalis or universalis.

V was cut by 1 base and J by 5 bases, with 8 bases left in between. CDR3 length: 14 amino acids. CDR1 is SGHDN and CDR2 is FVKESK in the germline V gene. TCRdb re-called the RACE reads through MiXCR, storing one row per CDR3 protein. The data show about 84,000 distinct CDR3 sequences, roughly 10% seen once. Time point indicated: patch test 2, 6 weeks after DPC sensitization. As for treatment: therapeutic diphenylcyclopropenone sensitization with weekly scalp DPC. This specimen consisted of whole blood, obtained in connection with sensitization to the hapten diphenylcyclopropenone (DPC). The chain links TRBV14 to TRBJ1-4; no reliable D call. The sequence was collected from a woman aged 45-65 years with alopecia areata. Some clones in this sample may be carry-over from other donors' samples. CDR3 region: CASSQGAANEKLFF. Here the CDR3 DNA reads TGTGCCAGCAGCCAAGGGGCAGCGAATGAAAAACTGTTTTTT.